These 16 T cell receptor beta chains share one sample of origin, sequenced in a study of CD8 T cells in Susac syndrome. Random hexamers were used to reverse transcribe an amount of roughly 0.45 to 1 ug RNA. Each CDR3 protein gets one entry after TCRdb re-called the immunoSEQ multiplex PCR reads with MiXCR. The sample lists around 280,000 distinct CDR3 sequences; about 85% were seen once. The specimen was CD8+ T cells from PBMCs. The source is a human donor with multiple sclerosis.

The V gene is TRBV29-1, the J gene TRBJ1-1; no clear D. The CDR3 runs 11 residues. Germline-derived CDR1 and CDR2 are SQVTM and ANQGSEA. The CDR3, as DNA: TGCAACGTGCCTTGTCTCACTGAAGCTTTCTTT. Its translation is CNVPCLTEAFF.

This chain uses TRBV27 with TRBJ1-5; TRBD1 might be the D (6 bases). Trimming left V 5 bases short and J 0 bases short, with 20 bases between. The CDR3 sequence is 18 residues long. CDR1 and CDR2 from the germline V gene are MNHEY and SMNVEV (reference sequence). The DNA of the CDR3 is TGTGCCAGCAGTCCCTCCTTGGGGGGGCTATATAGCAATCAGCCCCAGCATTTT. This encodes CASSPSLGGLYSNQPQHF.

This clonotype was observed once. The chain has TRBV7-9 and TRBJ2-7; the match to TRBD2 covers 12 bases. V dropped 5 bases and J dropped 3; count of bases not matched to a gene: 8. The V gene's germline CDR1 is SEHNR and CDR2 FQNEAQ (reference sequence). This CDR3 is 16 amino acids long. CDR3 residues: CASSPRTSGTYYEQYF. CDR3 bases: TGTGCCAGCAGCCCGAGGACTAGCGGGACGTACTACGAGCAGTACTTC.

V usage is TRBV6-1 and J usage is TRBJ1-5, with a tentative D call TRBD1 (6 bases). The V end lost 5 bases, the J end lost 7 bases, and 15 bases lay between the germline ends. CDR1 MNHNS and CDR2 SASEGT come from the germline V gene. The CDR3 extends over 14 amino acids. The CDR3 region is CASSFVEGGQPQHF. CDR3 DNA sequence: TGTGCCAGCAGTTTCGTTGAAGGGGGGCAGCCCCAGCATTTT.

This rearrangement joins TRBV15 to TRBJ2-1, with D hard to call. This CDR3 region has 12 residues. CDR1 and CDR2 (germline): LNHNV, YYDKDF (reference sequence). Trimming cost V 0 bases and J 8 bases, with 5 bases left between them. CDR3 bases: TGTGCCACCAGCAGAGAAGGAGATGAGCAGTTCTTC. Its translation: CATSREGDEQFF.

This clonotype was counted between two and nine times. CDR3 in amino acids: CSVPPLNTQYF. CDR3 nucleotides: TGCAGTGTCCCCCCACTGAATACGCAGTATTTT. This chain uses TRBV20-1 with TRBJ2-3; the D is unclear. Germline V gives CDR1 DFQATT, CDR2 SNEGSKA (reference sequence). V was shortened by 7 bases and J by 7 bases, with 12 bases between the two germline ends. This CDR3 comprises 11 residues.

About this clonotype: The junction departs from germline at one end; a sequencing error may be responsible. The V and J genes are TRBV7-9 and TRBJ2-1; a possible D gene is TRBD1 (5 bases). This CDR3 spans 17 amino acids. CDR1 is SEHNR, CDR2 FQNEAQ, per germline (reference sequence). This CDR3 reads CASSLAPGIFSYNEQLF. The CDR3 region has the DNA TGTGCCAGCAGCTTAGCGCCAGGGATCTTCTCCTACAATGAGCAGCTCTTC.

The CDR3 sequence is CSARDQSNTEAFF. CDR3 nucleotide sequence: TGCAGTGCTAGAGATCAGTCTAACACTGAAGCTTTCTTT. The chain carries TRBV20-1 and TRBJ1-1; D is unclear. CDR1 DFQATT and CDR2 SNEGSKA come from the germline V gene (reference sequence). CDR3 size: 13 residues. V was trimmed by 0 bases and J by 2 bases, leaving 7 bases between them.

The sample holds a few counts of this clonotype. The chain employs TRBV9 and TRBJ2-3; tentative D call: TRBD1 (5 bases). V lost 3 bases, J lost 5 bases, and 13 bases lay in between. This CDR3 region has 14 residues. The germline CDR1 and CDR2 sequences are SGDLS and YYNGEE. The CDR3 bases are TGTGCCAGCAGCGAAGGGGTTCTGGGAGATACGCAGTATTTT. Translating gives CASSEGVLGDTQYF. Full variable domain (missing parts from reference TRBV9 and TRBJ2-3): DSGVTQTPKHLITATGQRVTLRCSPRSGDLSVYWYQQSLDQGLQFLIQYYNGEERAKGNILERFSAQQFPDLHSELNLSSLELGDSALYFCASSEGVLGDTQYFGPGTRLTVL.

This clonotype was seen only a few times. The chain uses TRBV13 and TRBJ2-1, with 10 positions matching TRBD2. Germline lookup yields CDR1 PRHDT and CDR2 FYEKMQ (reference sequence). The CDR3 runs 15 residues. With V trimmed by 5 bases and J by 9 bases, 10 bases remained unmatched. CDR3 coding DNA: TGTGCCAGCAGCCTCCAGCGGGAGGGCCGGAGTGAGCAGTTCTTC. It codes for CASSLQREGRSEQFF.

This clonotype was seen a few times. This chain links TRBV5-1 with TRBJ2-5, with TRBD1 matching over 12 bases. The CDR3 sequence is 17 residues long. Germline V CDR1 and CDR2: SGHRS, YFSETQ. J lost 3 bases, V lost 0 bases, and 6 bases had no gene match. For the CDR3, the DNA is TGCGCCAGCAGCTTGGTGGGGGACAGGGGGCCGAAAGAGACCCAGTACTTC. It encodes CASSLVGDRGPKETQYF.

V and J are TRBV27 and TRBJ2-1; 10 bases agree with TRBD2. This CDR3 is built from 15 residues. Unmatched junction bases numbered 4, after V lost 6 bases and J lost 2 bases. The germline CDR1 and CDR2 sequences are MNHEY and SMNVEV (reference sequence). Here the CDR3 reads CASSASGSPYNEQFF. The DNA of the CDR3 is TGTGCCAGCAGCGCTAGCGGGAGCCCCTACAATGAGCAGTTCTTC.

CDR3 region: CASSPRGGGLGTQYF. Here the CDR3 DNA reads TGTGCCAGCAGCCCAAGAGGGGGGGGACTCGGGACCCAGTACTTC. The V and J genes are TRBV25-1 and TRBJ2-5, with D perhaps matching TRBD2 (7 bases). The CDR3 sequence is 15 residues long. Germline CDR1 reads MGHDK; CDR2 reads SYGVNS. V gave up 6 bases and J gave up 7 bases, with 21 bases separating them.

The genes are TRBV2 and TRBJ2-3; D gene ambiguous. This CDR3 has 13 amino acids. The V end was cut by 9 bases, the J end by 3 bases, with 13 bases between. Germline V gene data show CDR1 as SNHLY and CDR2 as FYNNEI. CDR3 sequence reads: CARRDGQTDTQYF. The CDR3 DNA follows: TGTGCCAGACGCGACGGTCAGACAGATACGCAGTATTTT.

The chain is built from TRBV27 and TRBJ2-3; 7 positions match TRBD1. CDR1 and CDR2 from the germline V gene are MNHEY and SMNVEV (reference sequence). CDR3 length: 12 amino acids. Losses at the gene ends were 6 bases for V and 9 bases for J; bases not matched to a gene: 6. DNA for the CDR3: TGTGCCAGCAGCGAGGACAGGTGGACGCAGTATTTT. It specifies CASSEDRWTQYF.

This clonotype was counted a few times. The J gene is TRBJ2-2, the V gene TRBV27, with no clear D. In germline, CDR1 is MNHEY, CDR2 SMNVEV (reference sequence). Trimming shortened V by 10 bases and J by 4 bases, and 13 bases separated the two germline ends. This CDR3 has 13 amino acids. The CDR3 sequence is CATKGRLTGELFF. CDR3 DNA: TGTGCCACTAAAGGAAGGCTCACCGGGGAGCTGTTTTTT.